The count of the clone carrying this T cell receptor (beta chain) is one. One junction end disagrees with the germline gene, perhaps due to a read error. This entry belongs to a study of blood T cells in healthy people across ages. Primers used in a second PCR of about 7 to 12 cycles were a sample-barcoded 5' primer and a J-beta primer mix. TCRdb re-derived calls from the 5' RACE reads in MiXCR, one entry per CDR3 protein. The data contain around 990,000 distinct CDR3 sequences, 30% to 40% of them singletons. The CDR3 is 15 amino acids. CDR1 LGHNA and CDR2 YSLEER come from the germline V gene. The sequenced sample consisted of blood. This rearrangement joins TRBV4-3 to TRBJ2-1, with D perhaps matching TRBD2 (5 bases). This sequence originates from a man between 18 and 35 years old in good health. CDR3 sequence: CASGQEGQTYNEQFF. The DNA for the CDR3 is TGCGCCAGCGGCCAAGAGGGTCAAACCTACAATGAGCAGTTCTTC.